This TCR beta chain came from a study of blood T cell repertoires in COVID-19. Across the study: Spain, Italy and the United States supplied samples that represented acute and convalescent COVID-19. The analysed material was cDNA or gDNA that came from T cells, B-cell-depleted T cells, or PBMCs.

CDR1 and CDR2 from the germline V gene are MDHEN and SYDVKM. The CDR3 runs to 13 residues. The germline V and J ends were trimmed by 3 bases and 4 bases, with 9 bases remaining between them. The data were produced by immunoSEQ multiplex PCR, yet TCRdb's version contains in-frame clones alone and is incomplete. The profile shows fewer than 250,000 clones, 70% to 90% of them singletons. This chain links TRBV28 with TRBJ1-2, with unresolved D. This sequence was found in a woman in her sixties or seventies with active or convalescent COVID-19. Material: peripheral blood. The CDR3 DNA reads as TGTGCCAGCAGTTTGACACAGACCTATGGCTACACCTTC. Its protein is CASSLTQTYGYTF.